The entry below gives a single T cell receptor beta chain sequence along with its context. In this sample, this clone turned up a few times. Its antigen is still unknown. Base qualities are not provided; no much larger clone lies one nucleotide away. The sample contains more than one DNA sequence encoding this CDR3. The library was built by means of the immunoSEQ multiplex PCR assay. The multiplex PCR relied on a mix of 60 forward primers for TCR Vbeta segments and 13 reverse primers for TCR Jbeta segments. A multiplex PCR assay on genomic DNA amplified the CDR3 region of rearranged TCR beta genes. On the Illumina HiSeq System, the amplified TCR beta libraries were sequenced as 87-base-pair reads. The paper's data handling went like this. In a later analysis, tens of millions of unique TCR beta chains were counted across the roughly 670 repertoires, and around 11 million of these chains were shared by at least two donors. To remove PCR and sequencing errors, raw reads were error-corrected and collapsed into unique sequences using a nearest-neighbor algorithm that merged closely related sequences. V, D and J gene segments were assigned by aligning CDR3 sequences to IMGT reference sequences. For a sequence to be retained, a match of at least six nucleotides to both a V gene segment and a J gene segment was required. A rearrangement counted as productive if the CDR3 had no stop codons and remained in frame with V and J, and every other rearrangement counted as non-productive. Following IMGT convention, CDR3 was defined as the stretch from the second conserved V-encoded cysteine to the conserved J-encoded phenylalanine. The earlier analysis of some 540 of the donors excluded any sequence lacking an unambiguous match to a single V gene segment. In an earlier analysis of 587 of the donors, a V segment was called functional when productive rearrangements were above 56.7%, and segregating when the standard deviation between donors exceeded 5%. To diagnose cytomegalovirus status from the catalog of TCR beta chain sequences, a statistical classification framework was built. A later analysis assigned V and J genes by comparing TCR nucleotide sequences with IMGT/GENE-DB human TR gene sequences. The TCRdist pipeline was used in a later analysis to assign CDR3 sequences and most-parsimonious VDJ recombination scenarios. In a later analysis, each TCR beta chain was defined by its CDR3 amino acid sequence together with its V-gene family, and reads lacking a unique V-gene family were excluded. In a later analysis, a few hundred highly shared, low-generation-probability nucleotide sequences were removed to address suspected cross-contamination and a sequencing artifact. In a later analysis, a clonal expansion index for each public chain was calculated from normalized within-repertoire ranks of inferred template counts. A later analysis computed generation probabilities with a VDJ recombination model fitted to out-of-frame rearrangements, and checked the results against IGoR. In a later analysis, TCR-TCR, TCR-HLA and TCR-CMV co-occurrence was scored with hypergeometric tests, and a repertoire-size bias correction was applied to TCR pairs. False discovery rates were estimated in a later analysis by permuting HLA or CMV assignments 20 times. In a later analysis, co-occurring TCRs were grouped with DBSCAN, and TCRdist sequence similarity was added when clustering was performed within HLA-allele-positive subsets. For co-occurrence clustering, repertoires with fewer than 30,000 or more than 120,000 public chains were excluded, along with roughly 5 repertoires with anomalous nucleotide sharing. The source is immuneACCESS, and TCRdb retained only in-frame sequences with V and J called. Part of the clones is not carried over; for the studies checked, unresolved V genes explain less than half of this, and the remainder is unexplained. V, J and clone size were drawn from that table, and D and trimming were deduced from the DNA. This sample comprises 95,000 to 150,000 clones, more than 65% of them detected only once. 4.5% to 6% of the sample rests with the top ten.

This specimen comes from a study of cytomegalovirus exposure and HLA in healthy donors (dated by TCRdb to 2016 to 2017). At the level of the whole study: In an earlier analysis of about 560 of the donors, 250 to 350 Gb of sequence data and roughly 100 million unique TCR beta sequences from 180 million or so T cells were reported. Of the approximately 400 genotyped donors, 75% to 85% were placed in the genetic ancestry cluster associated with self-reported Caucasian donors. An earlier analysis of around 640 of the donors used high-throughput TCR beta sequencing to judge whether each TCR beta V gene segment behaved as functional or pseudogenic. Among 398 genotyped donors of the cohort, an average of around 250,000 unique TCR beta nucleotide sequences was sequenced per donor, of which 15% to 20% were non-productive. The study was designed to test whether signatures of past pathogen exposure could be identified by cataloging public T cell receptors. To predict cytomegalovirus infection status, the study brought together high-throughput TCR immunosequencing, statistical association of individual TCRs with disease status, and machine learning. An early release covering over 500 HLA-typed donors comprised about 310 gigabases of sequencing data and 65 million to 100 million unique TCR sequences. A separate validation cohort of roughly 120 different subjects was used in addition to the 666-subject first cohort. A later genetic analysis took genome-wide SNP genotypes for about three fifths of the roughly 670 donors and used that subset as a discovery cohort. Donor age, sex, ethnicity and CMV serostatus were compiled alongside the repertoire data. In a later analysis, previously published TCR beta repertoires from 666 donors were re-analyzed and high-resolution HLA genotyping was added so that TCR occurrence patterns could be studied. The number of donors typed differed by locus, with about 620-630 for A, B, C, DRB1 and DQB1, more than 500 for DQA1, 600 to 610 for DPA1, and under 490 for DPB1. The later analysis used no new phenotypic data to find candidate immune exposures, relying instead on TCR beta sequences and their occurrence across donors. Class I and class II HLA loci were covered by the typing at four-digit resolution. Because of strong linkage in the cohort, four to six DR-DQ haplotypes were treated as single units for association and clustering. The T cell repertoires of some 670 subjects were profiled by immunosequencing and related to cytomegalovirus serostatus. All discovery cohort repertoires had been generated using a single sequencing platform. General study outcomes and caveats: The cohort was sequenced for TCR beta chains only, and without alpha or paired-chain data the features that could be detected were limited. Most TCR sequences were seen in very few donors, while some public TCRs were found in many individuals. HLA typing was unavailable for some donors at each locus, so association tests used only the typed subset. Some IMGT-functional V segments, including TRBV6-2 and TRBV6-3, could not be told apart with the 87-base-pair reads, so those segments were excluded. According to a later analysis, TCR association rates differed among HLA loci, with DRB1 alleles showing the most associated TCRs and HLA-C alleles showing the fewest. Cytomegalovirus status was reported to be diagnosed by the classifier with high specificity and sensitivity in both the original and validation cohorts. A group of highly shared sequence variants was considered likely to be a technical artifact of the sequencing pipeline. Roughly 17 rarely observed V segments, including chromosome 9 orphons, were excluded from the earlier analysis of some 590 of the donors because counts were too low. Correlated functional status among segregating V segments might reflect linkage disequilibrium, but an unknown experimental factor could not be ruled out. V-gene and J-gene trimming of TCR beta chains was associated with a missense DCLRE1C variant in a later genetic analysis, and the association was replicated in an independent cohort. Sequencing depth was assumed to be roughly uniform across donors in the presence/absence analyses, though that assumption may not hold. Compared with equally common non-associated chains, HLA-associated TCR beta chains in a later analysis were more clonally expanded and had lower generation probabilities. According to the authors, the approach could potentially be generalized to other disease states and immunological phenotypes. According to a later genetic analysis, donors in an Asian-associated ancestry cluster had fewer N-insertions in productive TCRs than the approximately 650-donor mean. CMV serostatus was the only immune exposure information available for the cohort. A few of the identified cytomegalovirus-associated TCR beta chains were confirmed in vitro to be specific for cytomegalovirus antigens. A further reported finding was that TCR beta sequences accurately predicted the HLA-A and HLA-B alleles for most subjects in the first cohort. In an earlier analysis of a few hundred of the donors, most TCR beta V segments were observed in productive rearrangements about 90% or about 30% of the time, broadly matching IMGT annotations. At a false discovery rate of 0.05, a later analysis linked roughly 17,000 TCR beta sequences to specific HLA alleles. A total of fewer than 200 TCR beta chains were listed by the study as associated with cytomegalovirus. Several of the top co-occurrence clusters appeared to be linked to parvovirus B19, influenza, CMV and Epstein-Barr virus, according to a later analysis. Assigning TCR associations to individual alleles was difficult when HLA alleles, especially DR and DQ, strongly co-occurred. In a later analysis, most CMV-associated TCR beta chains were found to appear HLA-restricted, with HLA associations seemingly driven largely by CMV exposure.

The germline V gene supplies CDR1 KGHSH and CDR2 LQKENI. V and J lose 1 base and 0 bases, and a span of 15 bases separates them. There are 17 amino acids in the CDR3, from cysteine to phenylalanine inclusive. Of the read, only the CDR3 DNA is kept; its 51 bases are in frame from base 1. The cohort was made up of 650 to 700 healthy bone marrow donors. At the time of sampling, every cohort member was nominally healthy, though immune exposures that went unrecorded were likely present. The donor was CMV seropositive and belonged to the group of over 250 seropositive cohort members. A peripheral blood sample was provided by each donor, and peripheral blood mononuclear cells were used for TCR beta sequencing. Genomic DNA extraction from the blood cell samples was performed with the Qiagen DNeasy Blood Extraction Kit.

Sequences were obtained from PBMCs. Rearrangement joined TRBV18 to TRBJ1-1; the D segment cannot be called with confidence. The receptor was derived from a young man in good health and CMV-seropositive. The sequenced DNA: TGTGCCAGCTCACCACTATATGGGGAGGCGATGAACACTGAAGCTTTCTTT. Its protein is CASSPLYGEAMNTEAFF.